This T cell receptor (beta chain) came from a study of shared clonotypes between healthy human individuals (dated by TCRdb to 2018 to 2021). Background on the whole study: A couple of women and three men aged 18 to 49 years were included in the cohort. Per donor, three plates each were used for CD4 naive and CD4 memory, two for CD8 naive, and one for CD8 memory. To estimate repertoire size and how much clonotypes are shared between individuals, the study performed deep sequencing of blood TCR repertoires from 4 to 6 healthy adults. Different laboratories and diverse techniques were used to prepare libraries and sequence TCR repertoires, to increase sequencing depth and limit assay-specific biases. Each donor's leukapheresis produced roughly between about 0.8 and 10 billion PBMCs. General study outcomes and caveats: Higher generation probabilities were observed for clonotypes shared by all four sorted-subset donors than for non-shared clonotypes. Incomplete sequencing was indicated by rarefaction of sorted-subset datasets, despite the large sequencing depth. Sharing across four donors was observed for about 4.8% of naive CD4, 3.5% of naive CD8, about 2.3% of memory CD4, and around 0.4% of memory CD8 clonotypes. The small number of donors limited the genetic and exposure-history diversity represented. Sampling was limited to blood, and TCR repertoires in tissue likely differ from TCR repertoires in blood. Pairwise subsampling led to the expectation that sequencing depth would affect the degree of clonotype sharing among donors. Larger estimated clonotype richness was generally found for naive subsets than for memory subsets.

The donors were healthy, HIV-negative adults with no recently reported acute infections or vaccinations. Every donor was a Caucasian adult residing in Nashville, Tennessee, USA. CD4+ T cells were enriched through magnetic negative selection, after which naive cells were positively selected on CD45RA and the remaining negative fraction served as the memory subset. After blood collection by leukapheresis, PBMCs were isolated using Ficoll-Histopaque density gradient centrifugation and then cryopreserved in the vapor phase of liquid nitrogen. Analytical flow cytometry was used to check the purity and quantity of each magnetically sorted T cell population. Genomic DNA was isolated from every sorted fraction and measured by UV absorbance on a Nanodrop 2000c. Using the deep immunoSEQ assay, multiplex PCR amplified TCR CDR3 regions from genomic DNA. Extracted genomic DNA from each cell subset was spread evenly across all wells of several immunoSEQ 96-well plates, with each plate serving as a replicate. For sorted subsets, roughly 200 ng genomic DNA, equal to 25,000 to 35,000 T cell genomes, was loaded into each replicate PCR. Purified libraries were measured with a Qubit 3.0 fluorometer, size-checked on a Bioanalyzer 2100, and measured again with the KAPA Library Quantification kit. Every immunoSEQ 96-well plate was sequenced on a separate single-read 150-cycle Illumina NextSeq 550 flow cell. The paper's data handling went like this. The immunoSEQ output contained only junctional sequences without quality scores, so filtering could not match that applied to full-length reads. Sequences were annotated with PyIR, a Python wrapper for IgBLAST v1.9, and V/J genes and CDR3 were assigned using IMGT germline references. Reads with weak V/J assignments (E-value above 1e-6), missing CDR3, stop codons, out-of-frame junctions, or ambiguous translated residues were removed. V3J clonotypes were defined as sequences sharing an identical inferred V gene, J gene, and CDR3 amino acid sequence. Percentage overlap between repertoires was computed as shared unique clonotypes divided by the size of the smaller repertoire. Three approaches were used to assess repertoire richness: RTK rarefaction, the Chao1 estimator, and Recon v2.1 estimates of unobserved clonotypes. Generation probabilities for all TCRbeta clonotypes obtained by the gDNA method from a few donors were computed using OLGA. TCRdb took this table from immuneACCESS and kept in-frame rearrangements with V and J called. Such tables lack part of the clones; where checked against another copy, unresolved V genes explain under half of the gap, and the rest is unexplained. That table supplies the V and J calls and clone size; D and trimming were determined from the DNA. This sample comprises more than 2,000,000 clones, roughly 92% of them detected only once. More than 0.12% of the sample is in the top ten clones.

As to this clone: Its antigen specificity is not known. No much larger clone exists at a distance of one base, and base qualities are not known.

The receptor comes from a man aged 18 to 29 in good health. The material sequenced was naive CD4+ T cells sorted from blood. The cell subset or site label, read with the paper, signifies: CD45RA+ positively selected.

The DNA is as follows: TGTGCCAGCACTGGGACGGATACCTACGAGCAGTACTTC. Its protein product is CASTGTDTYEQYF. The rearranged chain carries TRBV2 and TRBJ2-7; the D gene may be TRBD1 or TRBD2, since each aligns over 5 bases. The CDR3 runs 13 amino acids, cysteine and phenylalanine included. Here the CDR3 DNA is all that survives: 39 bases in frame from base 1. The germline V gene yields SNHLY for CDR1 and FYNNEI for CDR2. V is shortened by 7 bases, J by 2 bases, and the region joining them spans 12 bases.